One sample yielded the 28 T cell receptor beta chains listed below, sequenced in a study of PD-L1 blockade in urothelial cancer. Time point of the sample: pretreatment peripheral blood. Here immunoSEQ multiplex PCR was the method, and the copy in TCRdb shows in-frame clones only, minus some. The sample includes roughly 52,000 clones, roughly 78% of them seen just once. Specimen: PBMCs, collected around atezolizumab (anti-PD-L1) treatment. The source is a man between 65 and 85 years old with urothelial cancer.

The V gene is TRBV7-9, the J gene TRBJ2-3; unclear D gene. This CDR3 is 14 amino acids long. Germline V CDR1 and CDR2: SEHNR, FQNEAQ (reference sequence). V gave up 6 bases and J gave up 2 bases, with 12 bases separating them. CDR3 residues: CASRVNSVTDTQYF. In DNA, the CDR3 is TGTGCCAGCAGAGTTAACTCTGTCACAGATACGCAGTATTTT. The full variable domain, rest sourced from reference TRBV7-9 and TRBJ2-3, is DTGVSQNPRHKITKRGQNVTFRCDPISEHNRLYWYRQTLGQGPEFLTYFQNEAQLEKSRLLSDRFSAERPKGSFSTLEIQRTEQGDSAMYLCASRVNSVTDTQYFGPGTRLTVL.

The gene calls are TRBV7-2 and TRBJ1-2; 8 bases match TRBD1. CDR1 and CDR2 from the germline V gene are SGHTA and FQGNSA. The CDR3 is made up of 13 amino acids. Losses at the gene ends were 5 bases for V and 7 bases for J; bases not matched to a gene: 6. CDR3 DNA: TGTGCCAGCAGCCCCGAGGACAGGGCTGGCTACACCTTC. Its translation: CASSPEDRAGYTF.

This chain joins TRBV7-8 and TRBJ2-3; 7 bases match TRBD2. The germline gives CDR1 SGHVS, CDR2 FQNEAQ. Trimming took 0 bases from V and 6 from J; bases not matched to a gene: 3. This CDR3 has 14 residues. CDR3: CASSLARESDTQYF. The CDR3 DNA sequence: TGTGCCAGCAGCTTAGCGCGGGAGAGCGATACGCAGTATTTT.

This clone was counted only a few times. The chain has TRBV11-3 and TRBJ2-3; D unclear. V was shortened by 2 bases and J by 3 bases, with 6 bases between the two germline ends. Germline lookup yields CDR1 SGHNT and CDR2 YENEEA. The CDR3 is 13 residues long. The CDR3 spells CASSLRVTDTQYF. The CDR3 region has the DNA TGTGCCAGCAGCTTACGTGTTACAGATACGCAGTATTTT.

The table lists this clone with a few counts. This sequence joins TRBV27 and TRBJ2-1; TRBD1 aligns across 7 bases. Germline assignment: CDR1 MNHEY and CDR2 SMNVEV (reference sequence). J was trimmed by 1 base and V by 7 bases; bases with no gene match: 7. The CDR3 runs 15 residues. DNA of the CDR3: TGTGCCAGCAAAGGGGGCATGAGGTCCTACAATGAGCAGTTCTTC. Its translation is CASKGGMRSYNEQFF.

This clone was observed once. V gene TRBV10-3 combines with J gene TRBJ1-4; 7 bases fit TRBD1. The germline CDR1 and CDR2 sequences are ENHRY and SYGVKD. The CDR3 consists of 14 residues. Trimming at V came to 2 bases and at J to 11 bases, leaving 8 bases not matched to a gene. Here the CDR3 DNA reads TGTGCCATCAGTGAGACAGGGGAGGTCGGGAAACTGTTTTTT. It yields the protein CAISETGEVGKLFF.

This clone was observed a handful of times. V gene TRBV6-5 combines with J gene TRBJ2-7, with D maybe TRBD2 (7 bases). The V and J ends lost 9 bases and 4 bases respectively, with 16 bases between them. Germline V CDR1 and CDR2: MNHEY, SVGAGI. The CDR3 is 13 residues long. CDR3 in amino acids: CASRTGRGYEQYF. The CDR3 coding sequence is TGTGCCAGTCGAACAGGGAGGGGGTACGAGCAGTACTTC.

The chain uses TRBV4-1 and TRBJ2-3; 9 nucleotides match TRBD1. The germline CDR1 and CDR2 sequences are MGHRA and YSYEKL. CDR3 length equals 16 residues. Trimming took 0 bases from V and 5 from J; bases not matched to a gene: 6. CDR3 nucleotide sequence: TGCGCCAGCAGCCAAGATCCGGGACAGGGACAAGATACGCAGTATTTT. Its protein product is CASSQDPGQGQDTQYF.

The chain links TRBV5-1 to TRBJ2-3, with 12 bases that match TRBD2. V dropped 0 bases and J dropped 2; count of bases not matched to a gene: 7. This CDR3 contains 18 residues. Germline values: CDR1 SGHRS, CDR2 YFSETQ. The chain's CDR3 is CASSLGLAGADHTDTQYF. CDR3 DNA: TGCGCCAGCAGCTTGGGACTAGCGGGAGCAGATCACACAGATACGCAGTATTTT.

CDR3 bases: TGTGCCAGCACCTTACGCAGGGTGAACACTGAAGCTTTCTTT. It specifies CASTLRRVNTEAFF. The chain recombines TRBV6-6 with TRBJ1-1, with TRBD1 as a possible D gene (5 bases). Trimming took 7 bases from V and 0 from J, leaving 12 bases between them. CDR3 length equals 14 residues. CDR1 is MNHNY and CDR2 is SVGAGI in the germline V gene (reference sequence).

The chain carries TRBV18 and TRBJ2-1, with 9 nucleotides matching TRBD1. Germline assignment: CDR1 KGHSH and CDR2 LQKENI. This CDR3 has 16 residues. After removal of 0 bases from V and 6 bases from J, the junction contained 6 bases not matched to a gene. In nucleotides, the CDR3 is TGTGCCAGCTCACCACCACAGGGGGCTTGGGGCAATGAGCAGTTCTTC. Translating gives CASSPPQGAWGNEQFF.

The CDR3 loop is CSVDGGISYEQYF. CDR3 bases: TGCAGCGTTGACGGGGGGATCTCCTACGAGCAGTACTTC. V gene TRBV29-1 combines with J gene TRBJ2-7; 7 bases line up with TRBD2. The germline CDR1 and CDR2 sequences are SQVTM and ANQGSEA. The CDR3 length is 13 residues. Trimming at V came to 3 bases and at J to 0 bases, leaving 2 bases not matched to a gene.

The chain combines TRBV9 with TRBJ1-4, with D hard to call. V was trimmed by 2 bases and J by 1 base, leaving 9 bases between them. CDR1 SGDLS and CDR2 YYNGEE come from the germline V gene. This CDR3 comprises 15 residues. CDR3 nucleotide sequence: TGTGCCAGCAGCGTTAGCCTGGAAACTAATGAAAAACTGTTTTTT. Its protein product is CASSVSLETNEKLFF. The full variable domain, in which reference TRBV9 and TRBJ1-4 provide the parts outside the CDR3, is DSGVTQTPKHLITATGQRVTLRCSPRSGDLSVYWYQQSLDQGLQFLIQYYNGEERAKGNILERFSAQQFPDLHSELNLSSLELGDSALYFCASSVSLETNEKLFFGSGTQLSVL.

This chain joins TRBV13 and TRBJ2-7, with 13 positions matching TRBD2. CDR3 length: 15 residues. Germline V gene lookup returns CDR1 PRHDT and CDR2 FYEKMQ (reference sequence). The trim removed 6 bases at V and 2 bases at J, leaving 4 bases unmatched. The CDR3 DNA sequence: TGTGCCAGCAGTTCGGGACTAGCGGGAACCTACGAGCAGTACTTC. The encoded protein is CASSSGLAGTYEQYF.

The V and J genes are TRBV14 and TRBJ1-2, with 7 bases that match TRBD1. Unmatched junction bases numbered 6, after V lost 1 base and J lost 4 bases. Germline CDR1 SGHDN, CDR2 FVKESK. The CDR3 extends over 15 amino acids. Written as DNA, the CDR3 is TGTGCCAGCAGCCAAGCGGGACAGCCTCGCTATGGCTACACCTTC. Encoded protein: CASSQAGQPRYGYTF.

This clone has a handful of counts. The rearrangement links TRBV19 to TRBJ1-5; D may be TRBD1 (6 bases). Trimming removed 5 bases at V and 5 bases at J, with 13 bases between. Germline CDR1 is LNHDA and CDR2 is SQIVND (reference sequence). The CDR3 contains 14 residues. The CDR3 reads CASSPYRADQPQHF. The CDR3 DNA reads as TGTGCCAGTAGTCCGTACAGGGCAGATCAGCCCCAGCATTTT.

The chain joins TRBV14 to TRBJ2-5; no definite D call. V gave up 2 bases and J gave up 4 bases, with 5 bases separating them. The CDR3 covers 12 residues. The germline V gene has CDR1 SGHDN and CDR2 FVKESK. In nucleotides, the CDR3 is TGTGCCAGCAGCCAAATCGGAGAGACCCAGTACTTC. Residues: CASSQIGETQYF. The whole variable domain, filled in from reference TRBV14 and TRBJ2-5, reads EAGVTQFPSHSVIEKGQTVTLRCDPISGHDNLYWYRRVMGKEIKFLLHFVKESKQDESGMPNNRFLAERTGGTYSTLKVQPAELEDSGVYFCASSQIGETQYFGPGTRLLVL.

The V gene is TRBV5-5, the J gene TRBJ1-2, with D maybe TRBD1 (5 bases). Germline V CDR1 and CDR2: SGHKS, YYEKEE (reference sequence). Between the trimmed V and J ends, which lost 2 bases and 7 bases, there was a span of 18 bases. The CDR3 is made up of 15 amino acids. CDR3 residues: CASSFGRSGSGGYTF. The CDR3 nucleotides read TGTGCCAGCAGCTTTGGTCGATCAGGGTCCGGTGGCTACACCTTC. Supplemented by reference TRBV5-5 and TRBJ1-2, the full variable domain reads DAGVTQSPTHLIKTRGQQVTLRCSPISGHKSVSWYQQVLGQGPQFIFQYYEKEERGRGNFPDRFSARQFPNYSSELNVNALLLGDSALYLCASSFGRSGSGGYTFGSGTRLTVV.

The V call is TRBV21-1, the J call TRBJ1-3. TRBV21-1 is labeled a pseudogene. This CDR3 spans 19 amino acids. The CDR3 loop reads CASSKVGGPQEVVGNTIYF. The CDR3 DNA sequence: TGTGCCAGCAGCAAAGTGGGAGGGCCCCAGGAGGTAGTAGGAAACACCATATATTTT.

The CDR3 region is CASNSPTSGDIAEQFF. The CDR3 DNA is TGTGCCAGCAACAGCCCCACTTCAGGGGATATTGCTGAGCAGTTCTTC. The chain joins TRBV6-6 to TRBJ2-1, with a weak D call TRBD1 (6 bases). Germline values: CDR1 MNHNY, CDR2 SVGAGI (reference sequence). The V gene lost 7 bases and the J gene lost 9 bases, with 25 bases spanning the gap. The CDR3 sequence is 16 residues long.

The chain is built from TRBV6-5 and TRBJ1-2; the match to TRBD1 covers 8 bases. Trimming at V came to 0 bases and at J to 5 bases, leaving 5 bases not matched to a gene. This CDR3 has 15 residues. Germline assignment: CDR1 MNHEY and CDR2 SVGAGI. CDR3 coding DNA: TGTGCCAGCAGTTACTCCCACAGGGGGGGTTATGGCTACACCTTC. The encoded protein is CASSYSHRGGYGYTF.

The gene calls are TRBV19 and TRBJ1-6, with D maybe TRBD1 (5 bases). The CDR3 is 17 residues long. Germline V gene sequence: CDR1 LNHDA, CDR2 SQIVND (reference sequence). The V end was cut by 3 bases, the J end by 7 bases, with 19 bases between. The CDR3 region has the DNA TGTGCCAGTAGTATGTCCTCCCTCGACAGTTCCAATTCACCCCTCCACTTT. Amino acid sequence: CASSMSSLDSSNSPLHF.

The chain employs TRBV6-5 and TRBJ2-7; 8 bases are shared with TRBD1. V was clipped by 7 bases and J by 7 bases; unmatched bases: 9. Germline CDR1 MNHEY, CDR2 SVGAGI. This CDR3 spans 13 amino acids. The CDR3 coding sequence is TGTGCCAGCAACGTCGGACAGGGCTGGGAGCAGTACTTC. It translates to CASNVGQGWEQYF.

V gene TRBV19 combines with J gene TRBJ1-1; the D gene is possibly TRBD1 (6 bases). The CDR3 loop spans 13 amino acids. Germline values: CDR1 LNHDA, CDR2 SQIVND (reference sequence). With 9 bases removed from V and 7 bases from J, the gap between germline ends came to 18 bases. CDR3 amino acids: CASSHRERGEAFF. CDR3 nucleotides: TGTGCCAGCAGTCACAGGGAAAGGGGTGAAGCTTTCTTT.

The chain joins TRBV19 to TRBJ1-5, with 10 bases aligning to TRBD1. Trimming cost V 5 bases and J 5 bases; bases outside gene matches: 3. The CDR3 has 14 amino acids. CDR1 is LNHDA, CDR2 SQIVND, per germline (reference sequence). CDR3 sequence (DNA): TGTGCCAGTAGTCGACAGGGGGCGTATCAGCCCCAGCATTTT. Amino acids: CASSRQGAYQPQHF.

This clone came up a few times. V is TRBV30 and J is TRBJ1-1, with D uncertain. V lost 3 bases and J 8 bases, leaving 10 bases between the germline ends. The V gene's germline CDR1 is GTSNPN and CDR2 SVGIG (reference sequence). The CDR3 length is 11 residues. CDR3 sequence reads: CAWSLRSEAFF. In DNA form, the CDR3 reads TGTGCCTGGAGCCTGAGGTCCGAAGCTTTCTTT. The full variable domain, rest sourced from reference TRBV30 and TRBJ1-1, is SQTIHQWPATLVQPVGSPLSLECTVEGTSNPNLYWYRQAAGRGLQLLFYSVGIGQISSEVPQNLSASRPQDRQFILSSKKLLLSDSGFYLCAWSLRSEAFFGQGTRLTVV.

The V call is TRBV28, the J call TRBJ2-7; D is perhaps TRBD1 (6 bases). This CDR3 has 16 amino acids. Trimming stripped 3 bases from V and 2 bases from J, with 17 bases between. Per germline, CDR1 MDHEN and CDR2 SYDVKM. The CDR3 nucleotides are TGTGCCAGCAGTTTTAGTCAGGGGCGGATTACCTACGAGCAGTACTTC. It encodes CASSFSQGRITYEQYF.

This clone has only a few counts. The rearrangement joins TRBV15 to TRBJ1-2; the D is unclear. Germline values: CDR1 LNHNV, CDR2 YYDKDF (reference sequence). V was shortened by 0 bases and J by 6 bases, with 11 bases between the two germline ends. This CDR3 has 14 residues. For the CDR3, the DNA is TGTGCCACCAGCAGAGATCTGGAGGGTAATGGCTACACCTTC. Encoded protein: CATSRDLEGNGYTF. The full variable domain, with the rest looked up from reference TRBV15 and TRBJ1-2, is DAMVIQNPRYQVTQFGKPVTLSCSQTLNHNVMYWYQQKSSQAPKLLFHYYDKDFNNEADTPDNFQSRRPNTSFCFLDIRSPGLGDTAMYLCATSRDLEGNGYTFGSGTRLTVV.